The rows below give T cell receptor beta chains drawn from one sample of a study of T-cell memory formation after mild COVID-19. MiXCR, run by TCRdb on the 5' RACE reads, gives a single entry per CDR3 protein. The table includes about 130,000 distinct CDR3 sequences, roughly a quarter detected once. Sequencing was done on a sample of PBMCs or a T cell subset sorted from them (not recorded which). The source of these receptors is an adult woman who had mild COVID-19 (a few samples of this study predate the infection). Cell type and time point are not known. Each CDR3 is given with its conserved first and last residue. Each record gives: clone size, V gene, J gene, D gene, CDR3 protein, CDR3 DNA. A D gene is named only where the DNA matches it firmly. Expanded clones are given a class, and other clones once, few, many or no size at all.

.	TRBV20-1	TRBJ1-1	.	CSATTGDTEAFF	TGCAGTGCCACCACAGGAGACACTGAAGCTTTCTTT
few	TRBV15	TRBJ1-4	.	CATSGWGLGRSNEKLFF	TGTGCCACCAGCGGCTGGGGGTTGGGAAGGTCTAATGAAAAACTGTTTTTT
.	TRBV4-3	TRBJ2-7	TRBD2	CASSPGLVGHEQYF	TGCGCCAGCAGCCCGGGACTAGTAGGACACGAGCAGTACTTC
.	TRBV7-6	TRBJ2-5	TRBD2	CASSRVPSGYQETQYF	TGTGCCAGCAGCCGCGTCCCTAGCGGGTACCAAGAGACCCAGTACTTC
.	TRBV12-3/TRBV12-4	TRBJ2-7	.	CASSTGAGGYEQYF	TGTGCCAGCAGTACTGGCGCGGGCGGCTACGAGCAGTACTTC
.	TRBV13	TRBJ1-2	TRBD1	CASSADRGNYGYTF	TGTGCCAGCAGCGCCGACAGGGGGAACTATGGCTACACCTTC
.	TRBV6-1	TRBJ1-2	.	CASSEPTHPERYGYTF	TGTGCCAGCAGTGAACCGACACACCCTGAGAGGTATGGCTACACCTTC
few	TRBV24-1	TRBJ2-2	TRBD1	CATSDWIRSRDRGISGTGELFF	TGTGCCACCAGTGATTGGATTCGTAGCCGGGACAGGGGTATTTCGGGCACCGGGGAGCTGTTTTTT
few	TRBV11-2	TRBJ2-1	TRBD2	CASSWTSGPHNEQFF	TGTGCCAGCAGCTGGACTAGCGGGCCCCACAATGAGCAGTTCTTC
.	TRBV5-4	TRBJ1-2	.	CASSFKDLQVPYGYTF	TGTGCCAGCAGCTTTAAGGACCTTCAGGTCCCCTATGGCTACACCTTC
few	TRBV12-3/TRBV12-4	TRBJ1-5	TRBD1	CASSLERGLQHF	TGTGCCAGCAGTTTAGAAAGGGGGCTCCAGCATTTT
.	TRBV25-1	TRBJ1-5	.	CASSESRGDQPQHF	TGTGCCAGCAGTGAATCACGAGGGGATCAGCCCCAGCATTTT
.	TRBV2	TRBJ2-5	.	CASSELALGLQETQYF	TGTGCCAGCAGTGAATTAGCTCTGGGATTACAAGAGACCCAGTACTTC
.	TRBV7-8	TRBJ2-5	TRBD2	CASSPWSITSGPETQYF	TGTGCCAGCAGCCCCTGGTCTATTACTAGCGGCCCAGAGACCCAGTACTTC
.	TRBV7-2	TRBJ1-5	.	CASSEVAQPQHF	TGTGCCAGCAGCGAAGTGGCGCAGCCCCAGCATTTT
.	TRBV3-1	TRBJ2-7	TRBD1	CASSQVDRGYEQYF	TGTGCCAGCAGCCAAGTGGACAGGGGCTACGAGCAGTACTTC
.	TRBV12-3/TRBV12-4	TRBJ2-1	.	CASSPLNEQFF	TGTGCCAGCAGTCCCCTAAATGAGCAGTTCTTC
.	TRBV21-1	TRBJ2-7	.	CASSKPSLNEQYF	TGTGCCAGCAGCAAACCTAGTTTGAACGAGCAGTACTTC
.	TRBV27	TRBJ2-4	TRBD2	CASSLGSGRDIQYF	TGTGCCAGCAGCTTAGGGTCGGGGAGGGACATTCAGTACTTC
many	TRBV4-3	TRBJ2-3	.	CASSTRTGSTDTQYF	TGCGCCAGCAGTACCAGGACGGGGAGCACAGATACGCAGTATTTT
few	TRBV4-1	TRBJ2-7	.	CASSQAWDILYEQYF	TGCGCCAGCAGCCAAGCCTGGGACATCCTCTACGAGCAGTACTTC
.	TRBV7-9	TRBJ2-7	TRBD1	CASSAGQGGTYEQYF	TGTGCCAGCAGCGCGGGACAGGGGGGAACCTACGAGCAGTACTTC
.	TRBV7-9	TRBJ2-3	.	CASTTGIFSTDTQYF	TGTGCCAGCACTACGGGGATTTTTAGCACAGATACGCAGTATTTT
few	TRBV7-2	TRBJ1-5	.	CASSLAGAAKDQPQHF	TGTGCCAGCAGCTTAGCTGGGGCGGCTAAGGATCAGCCCCAGCATTTT
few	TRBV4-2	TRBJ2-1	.	CASSQGPLGADLSIYNEQFF	TGTGCCAGCAGCCAAGGACCCCTAGGGGCTGATTTGAGTATCTACAATGAGCAGTTCTTC
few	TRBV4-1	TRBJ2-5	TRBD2	CASSLRLAGVETQYF	TGCGCCAGCAGCCTACGACTAGCGGGAGTAGAGACCCAGTACTTC
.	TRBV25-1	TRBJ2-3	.	CALQRRRTDTQYF	TGTGCCCTACAGCGAAGGCGCACAGATACGCAGTATTTT
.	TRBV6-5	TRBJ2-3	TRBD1	CASSMGQGTDTQYF	TGTGCCAGCAGTATGGGACAGGGAACAGATACGCAGTATTTT
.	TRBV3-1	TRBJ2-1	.	CASSSWSGPDSYNEQFF	TGTGCCAGCTCCTCGTGGAGTGGTCCTGACTCCTACAATGAGCAGTTCTTC
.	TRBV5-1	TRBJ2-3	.	CASLDPGTDTQYF	TGCGCCAGCCTGGACCCAGGGACAGATACGCAGTATTTT
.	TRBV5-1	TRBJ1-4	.	CASSLAVRTEKLFF	TGCGCCAGCAGCTTAGCAGTCCGTACTGAAAAACTGTTTTTT
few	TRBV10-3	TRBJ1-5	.	CASAGDWNQPQHF	TGTGCCTCCGCTGGGGATTGGAATCAGCCCCAGCATTTT
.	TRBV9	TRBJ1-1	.	CASSVDGGDTEAFF	TGTGCCAGCAGCGTTGACGGCGGGGACACTGAAGCTTTCTTT
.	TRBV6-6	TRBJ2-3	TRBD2	CASSYSTYTSGGEGTDTQYF	TGTGCCAGCAGTTACTCGACATATACTAGCGGGGGGGAGGGCACAGATACGCAGTATTTT
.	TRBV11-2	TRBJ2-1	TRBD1	CASSLYRGAPNNEQFF	TGTGCCAGCAGCTTATACAGGGGGGCTCCTAACAATGAGCAGTTCTTC